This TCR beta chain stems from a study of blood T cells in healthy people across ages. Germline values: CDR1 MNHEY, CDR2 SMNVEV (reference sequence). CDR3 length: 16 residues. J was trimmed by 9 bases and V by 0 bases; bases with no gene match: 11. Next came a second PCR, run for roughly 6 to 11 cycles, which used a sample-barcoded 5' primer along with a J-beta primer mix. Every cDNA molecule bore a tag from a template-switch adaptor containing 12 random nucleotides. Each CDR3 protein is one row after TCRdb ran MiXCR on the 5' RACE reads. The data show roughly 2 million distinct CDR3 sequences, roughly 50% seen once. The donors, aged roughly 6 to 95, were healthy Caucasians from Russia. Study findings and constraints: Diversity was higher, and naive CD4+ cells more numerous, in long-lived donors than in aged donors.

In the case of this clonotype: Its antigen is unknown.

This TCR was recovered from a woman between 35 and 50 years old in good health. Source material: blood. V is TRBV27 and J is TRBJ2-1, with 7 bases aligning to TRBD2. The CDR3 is CASSLSAGEEGSEQFF. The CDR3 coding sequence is TGTGCCAGCAGTTTATCCGCGGGGGAGGAGGGCAGTGAGCAGTTCTTC.